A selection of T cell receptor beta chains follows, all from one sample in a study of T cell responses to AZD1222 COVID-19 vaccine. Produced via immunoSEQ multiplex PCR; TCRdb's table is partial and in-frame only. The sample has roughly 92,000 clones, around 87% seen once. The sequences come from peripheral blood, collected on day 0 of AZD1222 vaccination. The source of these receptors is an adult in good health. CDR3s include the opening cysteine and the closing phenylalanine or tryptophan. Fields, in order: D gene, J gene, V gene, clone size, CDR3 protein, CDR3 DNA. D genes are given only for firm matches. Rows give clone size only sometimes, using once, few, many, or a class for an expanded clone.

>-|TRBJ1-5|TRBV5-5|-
CASSLGPAGPQHF
TGTGCCAGCAGCTTGGGCCCTGCGGGGCCCCAGCATTTT
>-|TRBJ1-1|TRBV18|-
CASSPPTRNTEAFF
TGTGCCAGCTCACCGCCGACCCGGAACACTGAAGCTTTCTTT
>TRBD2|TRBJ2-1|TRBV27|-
CASSPGLGYNEQFF
TGTGCCAGCAGCCCTGGACTAGGGTACAATGAGCAGTTCTTC
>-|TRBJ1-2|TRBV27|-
CASSSQGSPLHTF
TGTGCCAGCAGTTCTCAGGGGTCGCCCCTTCACACCTTC
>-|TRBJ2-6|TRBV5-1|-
CASSLGLVSGANVLTF
TGCGCCAGCAGCTTGGGGTTGGTTTCCGGGGCCAACGTCCTGACTTTC
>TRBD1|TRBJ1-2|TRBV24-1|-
CATSAQDRGRGYTF
TGTGCCACCAGTGCCCAAGACAGGGGGCGCGGCTACACCTTC
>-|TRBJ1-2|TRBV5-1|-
CASSPDQGEGYGYTF
TGCGCCAGCAGCCCGGACCAGGGCGAAGGCTATGGCTACACCTTC
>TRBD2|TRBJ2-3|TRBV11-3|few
CASSVGLAENTDTQYF
TGTGCCAGCAGCGTTGGACTAGCGGAGAACACAGATACGCAGTATTTT
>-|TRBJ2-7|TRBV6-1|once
CASSEHPGDYEQYF
TGTGCCAGCAGTGAACATCCAGGGGACTACGAGCAGTACTTC
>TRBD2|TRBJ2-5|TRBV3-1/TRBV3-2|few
CASSQAAGGIIPSMETQYF
TGTGCCAGCAGCCAAGCAGCGGGGGGGATTATCCCCTCTATGGAGACCCAGTACTTC
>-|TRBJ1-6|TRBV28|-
CASKGNNNSPLHF
TGTGCCAGCAAGGGGAATAATAATTCACCCCTCCACTTT
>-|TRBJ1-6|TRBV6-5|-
CASSYPPGQSFRCLHF
TGTGCCAGCAGTTACCCCCCCGGACAGTCTTTTCGTTGCCTCCACTTT
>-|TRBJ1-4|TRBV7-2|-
CASSLARGGGEKLFF
TGTGCCAGCAGCTTAGCGCGGGGGGGAGGTGAAAAACTGTTTTTT
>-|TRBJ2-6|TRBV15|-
CATSKRSGSGANVLTF
TGTGCCACCAGTAAGAGAAGCGGGTCTGGGGCCAACGTCCTGACTTTC
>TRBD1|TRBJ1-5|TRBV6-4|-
CARGTGPIALNQPQHF
TGTGCCAGAGGGACAGGTCCAATAGCCCTCAATCAGCCCCAGCATTTT
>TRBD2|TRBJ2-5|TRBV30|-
CAWRPGLAGFGTQYF
TGTGCCTGGAGACCGGGACTAGCGGGGTTCGGGACCCAGTACTTC
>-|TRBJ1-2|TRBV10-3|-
CAISGTGKSYGYTF
TGTGCCATCAGTGGCACAGGGAAATCCTATGGCTACACCTTC
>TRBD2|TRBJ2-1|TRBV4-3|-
CASSQDPSGVDNEQFF
TGCGCCAGCAGCCAAGACCCTAGCGGGGTCGACAATGAGCAGTTCTTC
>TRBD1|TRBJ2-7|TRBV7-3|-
CASSQSGQGYEQYF
TGTGCCAGCAGCCAATCGGGACAGGGGTACGAGCAGTACTTC
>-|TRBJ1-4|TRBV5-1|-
CASSLQAGNEKLFF
TGCGCCAGCAGCTTGCAGGCAGGGAATGAAAAACTGTTTTTT
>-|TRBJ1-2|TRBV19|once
CASKDRPGLYGYTF
TGTGCCAGTAAAGACAGGCCGGGGTTATATGGCTACACCTTC
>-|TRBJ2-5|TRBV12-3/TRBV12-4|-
CASSLSETQYF
TGTGCCAGCAGTTTATCGGAGACCCAGTACTTC
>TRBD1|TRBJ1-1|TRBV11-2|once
CASSFQGDTEAFF
TGTGCCAGCAGCTTTCAGGGGGACACTGAAGCTTTCTTT
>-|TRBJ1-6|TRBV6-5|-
CASSRANSPLHF
TGTGCCAGCTCCCGGGCAAATTCACCCCTCCACTTT
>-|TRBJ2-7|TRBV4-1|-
CASSHRDDGSYEQYF
TGCGCCAGCAGCCACCGGGACGACGGATCGTACGAGCAGTACTTC
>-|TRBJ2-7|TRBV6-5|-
CASSFNGGLYEQYF
TGTGCCAGCAGTTTCAACGGGGGCCTCTACGAGCAGTACTTC
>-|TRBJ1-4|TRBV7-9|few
CASSLGTATNEKLFF
TGTGCCAGCAGCTTAGGGACAGCAACTAATGAAAAACTGTTTTTT
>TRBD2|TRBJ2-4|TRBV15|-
CATSAQGLAGGSKNIQYF
TGTGCCACCAGCGCCCAGGGTCTAGCGGGGGGGAGTAAAAACATTCAGTACTTC
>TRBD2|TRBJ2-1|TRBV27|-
CASSLGTSGVDEQFF
TGTGCCAGCAGTTTAGGAACTAGCGGGGTTGATGAGCAGTTCTTC
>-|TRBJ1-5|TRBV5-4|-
CASTRDLNQPQHF
TGTGCCAGCACCAGGGACCTGAATCAGCCCCAGCATTTT
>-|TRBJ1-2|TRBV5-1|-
CASSLYSQSSYGYTF
TGCGCCAGCAGCTTGTACAGCCAGAGCTCCTATGGCTACACCTTC
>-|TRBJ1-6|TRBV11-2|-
CASSLDVRASGFHF
TGTGCCAGCAGCTTAGACGTCCGGGCGAGCGGCTTCCACTTT
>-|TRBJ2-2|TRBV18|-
CASSLRENTGELFF
TGTGCCAGCTCACTCCGGGAAAACACCGGGGAGCTGTTTTTT
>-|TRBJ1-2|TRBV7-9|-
CASSSPDRPTNYGYTF
TGTGCCAGCAGCTCTCCAGACAGACCTACTAACTATGGCTACACCTTC
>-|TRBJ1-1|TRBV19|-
CASTPAAGGLNTEAFF
TGTGCCAGTACCCCGGCGGCGGGGGGCTTGAACACTGAAGCTTTCTTT
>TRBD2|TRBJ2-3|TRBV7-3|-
CASSLWSSGEPDTQYF
TGTGCCAGCAGCTTATGGTCTAGCGGGGAGCCAGATACGCAGTATTTT
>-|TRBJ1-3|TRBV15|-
CATSRDTGAGNTIYF
TGTGCCACCAGCAGAGATACGGGGGCTGGAAACACCATATATTTT
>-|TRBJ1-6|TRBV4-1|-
CASSQMPDNSPLHF
TGCGCCAGCAGCCAGATGCCGGATAATTCACCCCTCCACTTT
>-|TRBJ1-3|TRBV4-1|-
CASSQDSGRSSGNTIYF
TGCGCCAGCAGCCAAGATTCCGGGCGGAGCTCTGGAAACACCATATATTTT
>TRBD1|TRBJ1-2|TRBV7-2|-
CASSSQQGSYGYTF
TGTGCCAGCAGCTCCCAACAGGGGTCCTATGGCTACACCTTC
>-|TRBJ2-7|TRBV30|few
CAWKFGPGVSYEQYF
-
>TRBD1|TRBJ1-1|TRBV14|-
CASSLHAGTGRKRAEAFF
TGTGCCAGCAGCCTACACGCCGGGACAGGGCGTAAGAGGGCTGAAGCTTTCTTT
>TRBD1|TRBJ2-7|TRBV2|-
CASRDRGYEQYF
TGTGCCAGCAGGGACAGGGGTTACGAGCAGTACTTC
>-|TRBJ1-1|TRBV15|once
CATSRERAANTEAFF
TGTGCCACCAGCAGAGAAAGGGCGGCGAACACTGAAGCTTTCTTT
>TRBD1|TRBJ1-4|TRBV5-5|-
CASSQTGAQATNEKLFF
TGTGCCAGCAGCCAAACAGGGGCCCAGGCAACTAATGAAAAACTGTTTTTT
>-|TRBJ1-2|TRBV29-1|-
CSVDTGEDSWVGGYTF
TGCAGCGTTGACACGGGGGAAGATTCCTGGGTCGGTGGCTACACCTTC
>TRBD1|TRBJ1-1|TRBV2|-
CASTHETGANTEAFF
TGTGCCAGCACCCACGAGACAGGGGCGAACACTGAAGCTTTCTTT
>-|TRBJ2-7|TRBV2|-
CASRERGLSSYEQYF
TGTGCCAGCAGAGAGAGGGGTTTGTCGTCCTACGAGCAGTACTTC
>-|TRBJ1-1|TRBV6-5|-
CASSYGHLMNTEAFF
TGTGCCAGCAGTTACGGACACCTCATGAACACTGAAGCTTTCTTT
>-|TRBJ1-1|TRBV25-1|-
CASSPDGRTFF
TGTGCCAGCAGCCCTGACGGGAGAACTTTCTTT
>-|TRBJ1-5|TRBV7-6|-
CASSLARGQGDQPQHF
TGTGCCAGCAGCTTAGCGCGGGGGCAGGGCGATCAGCCCCAGCATTTT
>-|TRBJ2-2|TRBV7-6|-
CASRFNRVDTGELFF
TGTGCCAGCAGGTTCAACAGGGTTGACACCGGGGAGCTGTTTTTT
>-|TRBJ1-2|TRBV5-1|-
CASSLPQGIGYTF
TGCGCCAGCAGCTTACCACAGGGAATTGGCTACACCTTC
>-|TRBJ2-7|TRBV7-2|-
CASSFRYDEQYF
TGTGCCAGCAGCTTTAGGTACGACGAGCAGTACTTC
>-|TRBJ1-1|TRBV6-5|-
CAVFVVTEDTEAFF
TGTGCCGTCTTCGTAGTCACCGAGGACACTGAAGCTTTCTTT
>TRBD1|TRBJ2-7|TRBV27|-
CASSPQGARYEQYF
TGTGCCAGCAGTCCACAGGGGGCCAGGTACGAGCAGTACTTC
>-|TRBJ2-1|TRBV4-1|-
CASGSYEQFF
TGCGCCAGCGGTTCTTATGAGCAGTTCTTC
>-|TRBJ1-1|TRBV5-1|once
CASSLDGEARAFF
TGCGCCAGCAGCTTGGACGGGGAGGCGCGAGCTTTCTTT
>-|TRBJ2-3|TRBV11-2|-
CASSSGYTDTQYF
TGTGCCAGCAGCTCAGGATACACAGATACGCAGTATTTT